The text below deals with one T cell receptor (beta chain). This sample is part of a study of blood T cell repertoires in COVID-19. Study as a whole: The United States, Italy and Spain were the sources of the acute and convalescent COVID-19 samples. The cDNA or gDNA used as material had been derived from T cells, B-cell-depleted T cells, or PBMCs.

CDR3 length equals 16 residues. The germline V gene has CDR1 MNHEY and CDR2 SVGEGT. V dropped 4 bases and J dropped 5; count of bases not matched to a gene: 10. Original methodology: Amplification with reference gene primers provided the estimates of nucleated cell counts. TCRdb's table, derived via immunoSEQ multiplex PCR, lists solely in-frame clones and lacks some. The V and J calls and clone size come from that table; D and trimming were worked out from the DNA. The repertoire includes about 230,000 clones, around 83% of them detected once, and around 1.5% sits in the top ten. The sequencing sample was made of peripheral blood. The source of this sequence is a woman in her thirties or forties who had recovered from COVID-19. The chain couples TRBV6-2 or TRBV6-3 to TRBJ2-3, with 9 bases identical to TRBD2. CDR3 in amino acids: CASSSHSSGGRDTQYF. Written as DNA, the CDR3 is TGTGCCAGCAGTTCCCATTCAAGCGGGGGGCGAGATACGCAGTATTTT.